Given below is one T cell receptor (beta chain) in context. The data were obtained in a study of blood T cell repertoires in COVID-19. Study information: Donors in the United States, Italy and Spain gave samples during acute or convalescent COVID-19. PBMCs, B-cell-depleted T cells, or T cells provided the cDNA or gDNA that made up the material.

Authors' processing steps: Using reference gene primer amplification, nucleated cell counts were estimated. Sequenced by immunoSEQ multiplex PCR; TCRdb stores in-frame clones only, minus some. Clone size and V and J calls were adopted from that table, with D and trimming inferred from the DNA. Counted here are 95,000 to 150,000 clones, over 65% occurring once; the ten biggest clones make up 3.5% to 5.5%. The sample consisted of peripheral blood. The receptor was derived from a woman aged 70-85 years with acute or convalescent COVID-19.

The chain's CDR3 is CASSRKGEGVPLSYNEQFF. CDR3 DNA: TGTGCCAGCAGCAGAAAAGGAGAGGGGGTCCCTCTCTCCTACAATGAGCAGTTCTTC. The V call is TRBV21-1, the J call TRBJ2-1; no check of the table's D call, TRBD1, against the DNA was made. TRBV21-1 is recorded as a pseudogene. This CDR3 is built from 19 residues.